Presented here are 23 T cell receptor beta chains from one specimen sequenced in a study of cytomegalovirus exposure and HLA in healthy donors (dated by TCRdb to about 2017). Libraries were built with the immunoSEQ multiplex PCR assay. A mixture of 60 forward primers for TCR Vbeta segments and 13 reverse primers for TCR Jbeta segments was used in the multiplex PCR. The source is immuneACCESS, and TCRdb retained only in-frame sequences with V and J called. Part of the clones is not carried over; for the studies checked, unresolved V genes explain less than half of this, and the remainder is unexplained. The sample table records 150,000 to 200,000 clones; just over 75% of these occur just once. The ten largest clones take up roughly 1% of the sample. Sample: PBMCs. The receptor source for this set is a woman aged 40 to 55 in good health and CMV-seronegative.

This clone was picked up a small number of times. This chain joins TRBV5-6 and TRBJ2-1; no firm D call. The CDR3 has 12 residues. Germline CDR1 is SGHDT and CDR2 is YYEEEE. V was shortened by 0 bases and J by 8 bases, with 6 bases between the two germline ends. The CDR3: CASSLERYEQFF. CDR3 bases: TGTGCCAGCAGCTTGGAGCGTTATGAGCAGTTCTTC.

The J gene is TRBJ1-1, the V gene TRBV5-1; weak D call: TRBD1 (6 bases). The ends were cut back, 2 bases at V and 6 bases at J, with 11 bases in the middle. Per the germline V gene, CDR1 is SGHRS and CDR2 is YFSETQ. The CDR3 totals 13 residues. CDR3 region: CASSFGTTAEAFF. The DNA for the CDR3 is TGCGCCAGCAGCTTCGGGACAACTGCTGAAGCTTTCTTT. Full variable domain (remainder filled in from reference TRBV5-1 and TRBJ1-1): KAGVTQTPRYLIKTRGQQVTLSCSPISGHRSVSWYQQTPGQGLQFLFEYFSETQRNKGNFPGRFSGRQFSNSRSEMNVSTLELGDSALYLCASSFGTTAEAFFGQGTRLTVV.

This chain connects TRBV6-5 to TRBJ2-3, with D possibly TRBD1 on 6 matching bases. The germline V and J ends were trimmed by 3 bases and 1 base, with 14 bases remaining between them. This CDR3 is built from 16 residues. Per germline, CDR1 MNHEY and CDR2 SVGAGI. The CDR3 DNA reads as TGTGCCAGCAGTTATAATCAGACAGGTCGCACAGATACGCAGTATTTT. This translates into CASSYNQTGRTDTQYF.

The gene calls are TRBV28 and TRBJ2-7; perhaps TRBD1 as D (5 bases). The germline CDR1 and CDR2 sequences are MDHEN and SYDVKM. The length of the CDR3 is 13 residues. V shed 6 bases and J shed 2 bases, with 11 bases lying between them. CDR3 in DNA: TGTGCCAGCAGGCCTCAGGGTCCCTACGAGCAGTACTTC. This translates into CASRPQGPYEQYF.

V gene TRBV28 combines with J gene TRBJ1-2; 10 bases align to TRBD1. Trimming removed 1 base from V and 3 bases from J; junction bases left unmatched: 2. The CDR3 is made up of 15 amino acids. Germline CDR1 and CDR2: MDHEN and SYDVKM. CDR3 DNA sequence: TGTGCCAGCAGTTTATCTGGGACAGGGGACTATGGCTACACCTTC. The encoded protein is CASSLSGTGDYGYTF.

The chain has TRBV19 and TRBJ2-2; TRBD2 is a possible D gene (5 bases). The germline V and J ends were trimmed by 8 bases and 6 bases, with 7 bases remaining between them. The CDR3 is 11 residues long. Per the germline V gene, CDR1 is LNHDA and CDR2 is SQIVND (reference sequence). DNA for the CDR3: TGTGCCAGTGAGAGGGCCGGGGAGCTGTTTTTT. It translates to CASERAGELFF.

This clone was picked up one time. CDR3 nucleotides: TGTGCCAGCAGCTTAACAGGGACTAGTCCCTACGAGCAGTACTTC. Translated, it gives CASSLTGTSPYEQYF. The chain is built from TRBV7-3 and TRBJ2-7, with 8 bases matching TRBD2. Looked up from germline, CDR1 is SGHTA and CDR2 is FQGTGA. The V gene end was trimmed by 0 bases and the J gene end by 2 bases; junction bases not matched to a gene: 3. The CDR3 is 15 residues long.

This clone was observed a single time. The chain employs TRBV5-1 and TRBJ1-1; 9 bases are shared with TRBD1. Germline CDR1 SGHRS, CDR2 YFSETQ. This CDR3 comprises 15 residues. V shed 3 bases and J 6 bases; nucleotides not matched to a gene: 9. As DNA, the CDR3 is TGCGCCAGCAGCTCAGGGGACAGGGAGTGGCCTGAAGCTTTCTTT. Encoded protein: CASSSGDREWPEAFF.

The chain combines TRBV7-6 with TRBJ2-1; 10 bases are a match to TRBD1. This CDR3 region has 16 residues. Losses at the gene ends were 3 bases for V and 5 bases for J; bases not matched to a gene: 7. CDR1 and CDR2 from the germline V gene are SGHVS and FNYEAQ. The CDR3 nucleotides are TGTGCCAGCAGCTTTACTGACAGGGGGCCAGACAATGAGCAGTTCTTC. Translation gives CASSFTDRGPDNEQFF.

For the CDR3, the DNA is TGTGCCAGCAGCGTAGAAGGACTCGTCGAGCAGTACTTC. This translates into CASSVEGLVEQYF. The rearrangement uses TRBV9 and TRBJ2-7, with a possible D match to TRBD2 (5 bases). Looked up from germline, CDR1 is SGDLS and CDR2 is YYNGEE. With 0 bases removed from V and 6 bases from J, the gap between germline ends came to 10 bases. The length of the CDR3 is 13 residues.

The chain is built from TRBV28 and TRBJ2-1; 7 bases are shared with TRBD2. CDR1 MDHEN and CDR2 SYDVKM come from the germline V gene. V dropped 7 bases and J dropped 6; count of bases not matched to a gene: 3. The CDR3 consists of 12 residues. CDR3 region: CASTGTTNEQFF. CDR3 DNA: TGTGCCAGCACCGGGACTACCAATGAGCAGTTCTTC.

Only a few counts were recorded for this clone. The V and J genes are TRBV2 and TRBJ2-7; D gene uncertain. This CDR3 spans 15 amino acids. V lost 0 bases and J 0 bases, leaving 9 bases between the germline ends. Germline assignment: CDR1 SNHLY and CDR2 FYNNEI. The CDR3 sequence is CASSEAGSSSYEQYF. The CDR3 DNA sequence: TGTGCCAGCAGTGAAGCGGGCTCCAGCTCCTACGAGCAGTACTTC.

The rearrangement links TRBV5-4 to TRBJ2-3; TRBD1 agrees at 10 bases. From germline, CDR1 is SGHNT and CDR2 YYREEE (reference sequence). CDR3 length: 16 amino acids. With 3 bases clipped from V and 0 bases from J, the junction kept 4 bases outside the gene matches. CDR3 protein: CASSSPTGGSTDTQYF. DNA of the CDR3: TGTGCCAGCAGCTCGCCGACAGGGGGCAGCACAGATACGCAGTATTTT.

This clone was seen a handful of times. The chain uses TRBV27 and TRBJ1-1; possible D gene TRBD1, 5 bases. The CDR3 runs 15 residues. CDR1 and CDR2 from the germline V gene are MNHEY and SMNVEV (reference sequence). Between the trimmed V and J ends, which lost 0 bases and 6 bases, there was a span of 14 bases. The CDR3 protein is CASSLSPGGRAEAFF. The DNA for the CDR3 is TGTGCCAGCAGTTTATCTCCCGGGGGAAGAGCTGAAGCTTTCTTT.

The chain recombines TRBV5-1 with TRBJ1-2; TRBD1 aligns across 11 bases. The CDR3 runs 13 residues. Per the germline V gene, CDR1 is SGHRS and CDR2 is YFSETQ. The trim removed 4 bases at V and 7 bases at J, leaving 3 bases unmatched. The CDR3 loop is CASSQGQGGGYTF. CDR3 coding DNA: TGCGCCAGCAGCCAGGGACAGGGGGGTGGCTACACCTTC.

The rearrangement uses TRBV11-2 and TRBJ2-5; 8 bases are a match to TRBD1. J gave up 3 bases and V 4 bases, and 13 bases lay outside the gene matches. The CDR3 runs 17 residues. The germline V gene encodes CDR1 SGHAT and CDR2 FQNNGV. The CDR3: CASSSRRGETGEETQYF. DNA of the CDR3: TGTGCCAGCAGCTCCAGACGGGGCGAGACAGGGGAAGAGACCCAGTACTTC.

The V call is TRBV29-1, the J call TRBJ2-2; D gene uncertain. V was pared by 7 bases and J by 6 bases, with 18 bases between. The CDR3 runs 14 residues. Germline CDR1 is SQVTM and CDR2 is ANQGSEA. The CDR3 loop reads CSARYRMFAGELFF. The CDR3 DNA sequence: TGCAGCGCAAGATACAGAATGTTTGCCGGGGAGCTGTTTTTT.

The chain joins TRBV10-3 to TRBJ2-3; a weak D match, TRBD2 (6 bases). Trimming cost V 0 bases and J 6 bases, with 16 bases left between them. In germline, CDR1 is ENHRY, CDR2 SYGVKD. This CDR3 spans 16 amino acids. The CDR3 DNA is TGTGCCATCAGTGAGTCGCCCTACCCCCGGGGGGATACGCAGTATTTT. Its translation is CAISESPYPRGDTQYF.

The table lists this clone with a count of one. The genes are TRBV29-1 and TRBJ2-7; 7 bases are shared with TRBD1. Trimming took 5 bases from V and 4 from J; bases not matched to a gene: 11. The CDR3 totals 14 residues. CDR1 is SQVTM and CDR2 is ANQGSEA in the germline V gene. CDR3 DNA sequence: TGCAGCGTTAAGGCCGGGACAGCAGAGTACGAGCAGTACTTC. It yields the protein CSVKAGTAEYEQYF.

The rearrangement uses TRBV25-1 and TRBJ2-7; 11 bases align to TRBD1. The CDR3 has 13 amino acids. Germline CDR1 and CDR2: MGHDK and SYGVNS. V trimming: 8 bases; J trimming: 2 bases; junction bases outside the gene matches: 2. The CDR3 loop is CASEGQGAYEQYF. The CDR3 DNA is TGTGCCAGCGAGGGACAGGGGGCCTACGAGCAGTACTTC.

The CDR3 bases are TGTGCCAGCAGCAGGTCCTCTGGAAACACCATATATTTT. Protein sequence: CASSRSSGNTIYF. This chain joins TRBV2 and TRBJ1-3, with D unclear. Trimming shortened V by 6 bases and J by 0 bases, and 6 bases separated the two germline ends. Germline assignment: CDR1 SNHLY and CDR2 FYNNEI. The CDR3 length is 13 residues.

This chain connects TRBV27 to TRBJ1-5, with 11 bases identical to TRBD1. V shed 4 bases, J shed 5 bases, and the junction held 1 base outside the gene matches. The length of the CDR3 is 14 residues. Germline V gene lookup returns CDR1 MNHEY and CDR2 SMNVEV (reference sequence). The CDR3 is CASSWTGGYQPQHF. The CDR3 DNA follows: TGTGCCAGCAGTTGGACAGGGGGCTATCAGCCCCAGCATTTT.

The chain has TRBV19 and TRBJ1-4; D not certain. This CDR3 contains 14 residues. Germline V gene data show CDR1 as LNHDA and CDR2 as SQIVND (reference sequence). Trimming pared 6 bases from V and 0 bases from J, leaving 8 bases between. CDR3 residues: CASRARATNEKLFF. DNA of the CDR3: TGTGCCAGTAGGGCGAGGGCAACTAATGAAAAACTGTTTTTT.